Listed below are T cell receptor beta chains from one sample, sequenced in a study of neurological immune-mediated disorders. Via MiXCR, TCRdb re-called the 5' RACE reads, giving one row per CDR3 protein. The sample contains under 90,000 distinct CDR3 sequences, about a tenth of which appear only once. Sequencing was done on a sample of PBMCs. The receptors come from a man aged 40-50 years in good health. Both conserved end residues are part of each CDR3. Each record gives: CDR3 protein, CDR3 DNA, D gene, clone size, V gene, J gene. The D gene is left open where the match is weak. Where a row states a size, it is once, few, many or the class of an expanded clone; other rows omit it.

CSARAVGTGNSPLHF,TGCAGTGCTAGAGCCGTCGGAACGGGTAATTCACCCCTCCACTTT,NA,many,TRBV20-1,TRBJ1-6
CASSVGPSETQYF,TGTGCCAGCAGCGTAGGGCCATCGGAGACCCAGTACTTC,NA,NA,TRBV9,TRBJ2-5
CASRDSSGTYNEQFF,TGCGCCAGCAGGGACTCTAGCGGGACTTACAATGAGCAGTTCTTC,TRBD2,many,TRBV5-1,TRBJ2-1
CASSSRRGRSYNEQFF,TGTGCCAGCAGCTCCCGAAGGGGCCGTTCCTACAATGAGCAGTTCTTC,NA,NA,TRBV11-2,TRBJ2-1
CASSLGTGVNQPQHF,TGTGCCAGCAGCTTAGGGACAGGCGTCAATCAGCCCCAGCATTTT,TRBD1,NA,TRBV7-9,TRBJ1-5
CASSTKPGTGSTEAFF,TGTGCCAGCAGCACAAAACCCGGGACAGGGAGCACTGAAGCTTTCTTT,TRBD1,many,TRBV6-5,TRBJ1-1
CASSMVGSNQPQHF,TGTGCCAGTAGTATGGTGGGAAGCAATCAGCCCCAGCATTTT,NA,NA,TRBV19,TRBJ1-5
CSASFLGEQFF,TGCAGTGCATCTTTTTTGGGAGAGCAGTTCTTC,NA,many,TRBV20-1,TRBJ2-1
CAISPDGLNTEAFF,TGTGCCATCAGTCCCGACGGACTGAACACTGAAGCTTTCTTT,NA,few,TRBV10-3,TRBJ1-1
CASTQMGAGNSYEQYF,TGTGCCAGCACCCAAATGGGGGCAGGGAACTCCTACGAGCAGTACTTC,NA,many,TRBV27,TRBJ2-7
CASSRRDYAYEQYF,TGTGCCAGCAGCAGACGGGACTACGCCTACGAGCAGTACTTC,TRBD2,many,TRBV7-8,TRBJ2-7
CSAEGSGNEQFF,TGCAGCGCCGAGGGATCGGGGAATGAGCAGTTCTTC,NA,many,TRBV29-1,TRBJ2-1
CSARDRAAGYTF,TGCAGTGCTAGAGATCGGGCGGCTGGCTACACCTTC,NA,once,TRBV20-1,TRBJ1-2
CASSETGLIDTQYF,TGTGCCAGCAGCGAAACAGGGCTCATAGATACGCAGTATTTT,NA,NA,TRBV11-2,TRBJ2-3